The entry that follows covers one T cell receptor (beta chain) sequence. The target antigen is unknown. Other nucleotide sequences in the sample specify the same CDR3. The data are from a study of shared clonotypes between healthy human individuals. Study in general: CD4 naive and CD4 memory each took three plates per donor, while CD8 naive took two and CD8 memory one. Study-wide findings and caveats: In four donors, around 5% of naive CD4 clonotypes appeared in common.

Only Caucasian adults living in Nashville, Tennessee made up the donor group. Subsets obtained from CD4+ cells comprised CD45RA+ naive and CD45RA-negative memory cells. Germline CDR1 and CDR2: WSHSY and SAAADI. The J segment lost 9 bases and the V segment lost 4 bases, leaving 6 bases of the junction unmatched. The CDR3 loop spans 14 amino acids. Produced via immunoSEQ multiplex PCR; TCRdb's table is partial and in-frame only. The table records over 950,000 clones, 77% of them present only once. Sequencing input: memory CD4+ T cells from PBMCs. Subset of the sample: CD45RA-negative fraction. This clonotype was obtained from a man aged 18 to 30 in good health. Some clones in this sample may be carry-over from other donors' samples. The V and J genes are TRBV10-2 and TRBJ1-6; 7 nucleotides match TRBD1. CDR3 DNA sequence: TGCGCCAGCAGTGGACAGGGAGTCAGTTCACCCCTCCACTTT. It specifies CASSGQGVSSPLHF.